The next 3 T cell receptor beta chains were all read from a single sample in a study of cytomegalovirus exposure and HLA in healthy donors. PCR used 60 Vbeta primers and 13 Jbeta primers. The data were produced by immunoSEQ multiplex PCR, yet TCRdb's version contains in-frame clones alone and is incomplete. Among approximately 110,000 clones listed, under 85% were seen once. Specimen: PBMCs. These receptors were collected from a man aged 40-55 years in good health and CMV-seronegative.

V gene TRBV5-1 combines with J gene TRBJ1-1; 7 bases align to TRBD1. The CDR3 spans 16 residues. Germline values: CDR1 SGHRS, CDR2 YFSETQ. V shed 0 bases and J 1 base; nucleotides not matched to a gene: 6. The CDR3 nucleotides read TGCGCCAGCAGCTTGGAATGGACAGGCCCGAACACTGAAGCTTTCTTT. This translates into CASSLEWTGPNTEAFF.

This clone has a count of ten or more. The chain couples TRBV9 to TRBJ1-1, with 7 bases fitting TRBD1. CDR3 length: 16 residues. Germline values: CDR1 SGDLS, CDR2 YYNGEE. V lost 2 bases to trimming and J lost 3 bases; unmatched junction nucleotides: 10. CDR3 coding DNA: TGTGCCAGCAGCGTTATTTCAGGGGGTGGGGACACTGAAGCTTTCTTT. Amino acid sequence: CASSVISGGGDTEAFF.

V is TRBV7-3 and J is TRBJ2-7; 12 nucleotides match TRBD1. There are 16 residues in the CDR3. Looked up from germline, CDR1 is SGHTA and CDR2 is FQGTGA. V dropped 5 bases and J dropped 4; count of bases not matched to a gene: 9. The CDR3 nucleotides are TGTGCCAGCAGCCTGACCGGGACAGGGGGCGTTTACGAGCAGTACTTC. It translates to CASSLTGTGGVYEQYF.